This T cell receptor beta chain was sequenced for a study of blood T cell repertoires in COVID-19. Study in general: Acute and convalescent COVID-19 specimens originated in the United States, Italy and Spain. Nucleic acid was either cDNA or gDNA, and it came from T cells, B-cell-depleted T cells, or PBMCs.

About this clone: This sample also contains other DNA sequences that code for the same CDR3.

Authors' processing steps: Reference gene primer amplification gave estimated nucleated cell counts. The table came from immunoSEQ multiplex PCR; TCRdb's copy has only in-frame clones and leaves some out. V, J and clone size are taken as reported in that table, and D and trimming were inferred from the DNA itself. Here the sample spans fewer than 250,000 clones, 82% being singletons. J was trimmed by 8 bases and V by 2 bases; bases with no gene match: 4. The CDR3 length is 15 residues. Germline values: CDR1 MNHNS, CDR2 SASEGT. The receptor was derived from an elderly woman with acute or convalescent COVID-19. J is TRBJ1-4 and V is TRBV6-1; 11 positions agree with TRBD1. The sequenced sample consisted of peripheral blood. Written as DNA, the CDR3 is TGTGCCAGCAGTGAATGGGACAGGGGGAGAGAAAAACTGTTTTTT. It yields the protein CASSEWDRGREKLFF.